The rows below give T cell receptor beta chains drawn from one sample of a study of blood T cell repertoires in COVID-19. Assay: immunoSEQ multiplex PCR; the TCRdb copy retains only in-frame clones and omits some. The sample gives about 220,000 clones, just over 85% of which show up once; around 15% is in the top ten. Sequencing was done on a sample of PBMCs or T cells enriched from blood (not recorded which). Every receptor here comes from a woman aged 50 to 60 with acute COVID-19. Each CDR3 is given with its conserved first and last residue. Fields, in order: V gene, J gene, clone size, D gene, CDR3 protein, CDR3 DNA. D genes are given only for firm matches. Some rows mark clone size as missing; the rest say once, few, many or name a class of expanded clone.

TRBV30,TRBJ2-1,.,TRBD2,CAWSVRRREGYNEQFF,TGTGCCTGGAGTGTAAGAAGGCGGGAGGGTTACAATGAGCAGTTCTTC
TRBV15,TRBJ2-1,.,TRBD2,CATSSRSGVNTEQFF,TGTGCCACCAGCAGTCGTAGCGGGGTTAACACCGAGCAGTTCTTC
TRBV28,TRBJ1-2,.,TRBD1,CASSLGQVFNYGYTF,TGTGCCAGCAGTCTAGGACAGGTCTTCAACTATGGCTACACCTTC
TRBV2,TRBJ2-5,.,.,CASSVWPQETQYF,TGTGCCAGCAGTGTATGGCCCCAAGAGACCCAGTACTTC
TRBV3-1/TRBV3-2,TRBJ1-2,.,.,CASSQGGGRGYGYTF,TGTGCCAGCAGCCAAGGCGGGGGGCGAGGCTATGGCTACACCTTC
TRBV27,TRBJ2-3,.,.,CASSFLYLQWRDTQYF,TGTGCCAGCAGTTTCCTTTATCTGCAGTGGCGGGATACGCAGTATTTT
TRBV5-1,TRBJ2-3,.,TRBD2,CASSFSSGSQPSTDTQYF,TGCGCCAGCAGCTTTTCTAGCGGGTCTCAACCTAGCACAGATACGCAGTATTTT
TRBV7-3,TRBJ2-1,.,TRBD2,CASSSSGGNEQFF,TGTGCCAGCAGCTCTAGCGGCGGGAATGAGCAGTTCTTC
TRBV30,TRBJ1-5,.,.,CAWSEDRGQPQHF,TGTGCCTGGAGTGAGGATAGGGGCCAGCCCCAGCATTTT
TRBV27,TRBJ1-2,few,TRBD1,CASSPRGMNYGYTF,TGTGCCAGCAGTCCCAGGGGGATGAACTATGGCTACACCTTC
TRBV28,TRBJ1-2,once,TRBD1,CASSGTGGAHYGYTF,TGTGCCAGTTCGGGGACAGGGGGCGCACACTATGGCTACACCTTC
TRBV4-2,TRBJ2-1,.,TRBD1,CASSLNRDRDTYNEQFF,TGTGCCAGCAGCCTAAACCGGGACAGGGATACCTACAATGAGCAGTTCTTC
TRBV25-1,TRBJ1-4,once,.,CARPGREKLFF,TGTGCCCGGCCGGGTAGAGAAAAACTGTTTTTT
TRBV5-1,TRBJ2-7,.,TRBD1,CASSGGTGSSYEQYF,TGCGCCAGCAGCGGCGGGACAGGTTCCTCCTACGAGCAGTACTTC
TRBV18,TRBJ2-5,.,TRBD2,CASSLIVSGMETQYF,TGTGCCAGCTCACTCATTGTTAGCGGGATGGAGACCCAGTACTTC
TRBV11-2,TRBJ2-2,.,.,CASSLRGGTGELFF,TGTGCCAGCAGCTTAAGGGGGGGCACCGGGGAGCTGTTTTTT
TRBV19,TRBJ1-3,many,.,CASSTQSSGNTIYF,TGTGCCAGTAGTACACAGAGCTCTGGAAACACCATATATTTT
TRBV28,TRBJ2-7,.,TRBD2,CASSQTSGSRYEQYF,TGTGCCAGCAGCCAGACTAGCGGGAGTCGGTACGAGCAGTACTTC
TRBV4-1,TRBJ2-5,.,TRBD2,CASSPGLAGGETQYF,TGCGCCAGCAGCCCGGGACTAGCGGGAGGTGAGACCCAGTACTTC
TRBV27,TRBJ1-5,.,.,CASSPAATTNQPQHF,TGTGCCAGCAGTCCGGCGGCCACCACCAATCAGCCCCAGCATTTT
TRBV5-1,TRBJ1-1,once,.,CASSDPTGSRAFF,TGCGCCAGCAGCGATCCGACAGGCTCCCGGGCTTTCTTT
TRBV11-2,TRBJ2-3,.,.,CASSLQSDTQYF,TGTGCCAGCAGCTTACAGTCAGATACGCAGTATTTT
TRBV4-2,TRBJ1-2,.,.,CASSQEGLPSGGYTF,TGTGCCAGCAGCCAAGAGGGACTTCCCTCTGGTGGCTACACCTTC
TRBV13,TRBJ2-7,.,.,CASSLVRRVNYEQYF,TGTGCCAGCAGCTTAGTACGCAGGGTCAACTACGAGCAGTACTTC
TRBV4-2,TRBJ2-1,.,.,CASSQAGQGLSNEQFF,TGTGCCAGCAGCCAAGCTGGGCAGGGCCTTTCCAATGAGCAGTTCTTC
TRBV5-6,TRBJ2-5,.,TRBD2,CASASGWVETQYF,TGTGCCAGCGCTAGCGGGTGGGTAGAGACCCAGTACTTC
TRBV9,TRBJ1-6,.,.,CASSVTDSSYNSPLHF,TGTGCCAGCAGCGTAACAGACAGCTCCTATAATTCACCCCTCCACTTT
TRBV4-2,TRBJ2-7,once,.,CASSASGEGVYEQYF,TGTGCCAGCAGCGCGAGCGGAGAGGGGGTGTACGAGCAGTACTTC
TRBV28,TRBJ2-7,.,TRBD2,CASSGVAGVREQYF,TGTGCCAGTTCCGGGGTAGCGGGAGTGCGGGAGCAGTACTTC
TRBV24-1,TRBJ2-1,.,TRBD2,CATSGRENSRNEQFF,TGTGCCACCAGTGGGCGGGAGAATTCTCGGAATGAGCAGTTCTTC
TRBV7-9,TRBJ2-3,.,.,CASSPGGLRTDTQYF,TGTGCCAGCAGCCCTGGCGGGTTACGCACAGATACGCAGTATTTT
TRBV7-9,TRBJ2-1,.,TRBD2,CASTTRTGLAGGPEYNEQFF,TGTGCCAGCACCACCCGGACCGGACTAGCGGGAGGGCCAGAGTACAATGAGCAGTTCTTC
TRBV5-1,TRBJ1-1,.,.,CASSLGLLAGRQNTEAFF,TGCGCCAGCAGCTTGGGCCTTCTCGCGGGACGCCAGAACACTGAAGCTTTCTTT
TRBV3-1/TRBV3-2,TRBJ2-1,.,.,CASSQGAGPSNEQFF,TGTGCCAGCAGCCAAGGAGCGGGTCCGAGCAATGAGCAGTTCTTC
TRBV7-9,TRBJ2-5,.,.,CASSNRRGLLKETQYF,TGTGCCAGTTCTAATAGGAGGGGGCTTTTGAAAGAGACCCAGTACTTC
TRBV7-2,TRBJ1-5,.,TRBD1,CASSSRTGGNQPQHF,TGTGCCAGCAGCTCAAGGACAGGGGGTAATCAGCCCCAGCATTTT
TRBV4-1,TRBJ2-7,.,.,CASSQDPLTGEQYF,TGCGCCAGCAGCCAAGATCCCCTTACGGGGGAGCAGTACTTC
TRBV30,TRBJ2-1,.,TRBD2,CAWTAYSGRATEQFF,TGTGCCTGGACCGCCTATAGCGGGAGGGCCACTGAGCAGTTCTTC
TRBV7-3,TRBJ2-2,.,.,CASSLGGGYTGELFF,TGTGCCAGCAGCTTGGGGGGTGGCTACACCGGGGAGCTGTTTTTT
TRBV5-4,TRBJ2-1,.,.,CASSLVSWSNEQFF,TGTGCCAGCAGCTTGGTTAGTTGGTCCAATGAGCAGTTCTTC
TRBV6-5,TRBJ1-1,.,TRBD1,CASRTRGSTEAFF,TGTGCCAGCAGAACCAGGGGGAGCACTGAAGCTTTCTTT
TRBV5-1,TRBJ1-4,.,TRBD1,CASSPNRGGNEKLFF,TGCGCCAGCAGCCCGAACAGGGGAGGTAATGAAAAACTGTTTTTT
TRBV29-1,TRBJ2-7,once,.,CSVGPGQVDEQYF,TGCAGCGTTGGTCCTGGGCAGGTCGACGAGCAGTACTTC
TRBV7-9,TRBJ2-7,.,.,CASSSIPAGKGEQYF,TGTGCCAGCAGCTCCATCCCCGCGGGGAAGGGGGAGCAGTACTTC
TRBV6-6,TRBJ2-6,.,TRBD2,CASSPLGRGEGANVLTF,TGTGCCAGCAGTCCCCTAGGGAGGGGCGAAGGGGCCAACGTCCTGACTTTC
TRBV4-1,TRBJ2-2,once,TRBD1,CASSQAARGPTGELFF,TGCGCCAGCAGCCAAGCGGCCAGGGGGCCCACCGGGGAGCTGTTTTTT
TRBV30,TRBJ2-3,.,TRBD2,CAWITSGRTRRSTDTQYF,TGTGCCTGGATAACTAGCGGGAGAACCCGAAGGTCCACAGATACGCAGTATTTT
TRBV28,TRBJ2-2,once,.,CASSPDFEGAPTGELFF,TGTGCCAGCAGTCCCGACTTCGAGGGAGCCCCCACCGGGGAGCTGTTTTTT
TRBV3-1/TRBV3-2,TRBJ2-7,once,.,CASSQSSYEQYF,TGTGCCAGCAGCCAGAGCTCCTACGAGCAGTACTTC
TRBV5-1,TRBJ2-1,.,.,CASSLAGASYNEQFF,TGCGCCAGCAGCTTGGCGGGTGCTTCCTACAATGAGCAGTTCTTC
TRBV5-4,TRBJ2-7,.,TRBD1,CASSLDRGSYEQYF,TGTGCCAGCAGCTTGGACAGGGGGTCGTACGAGCAGTACTTC
TRBV19,TRBJ2-1,few,.,CASSSKPGISYNEQFF,TGTGCCAGTAGTTCGAAGCCCGGGATCTCCTACAATGAGCAGTTCTTC
TRBV27,TRBJ2-5,.,.,CASSSGGETQYF,TGTGCCAGCAGCTCAGGGGGGGAGACCCAGTACTTC
TRBV15,TRBJ2-3,.,TRBD1,CATSNSRTGGGGVMGDTQYF,TGTGCCACCAGCAATTCTAGGACAGGGGGCGGAGGGGTCATGGGAGATACGCAGTATTTT
TRBV9,TRBJ1-2,.,.,CASSVGWGPNYGYTF,TGTGCCAGCAGCGTAGGTTGGGGGCCTAACTATGGCTACACCTTC